These T cell receptor beta chains were read from a single sample in a study of CD8+ T cells in alopecia areata. TCRdb's copy holds only in-frame clones and misses some; the assay was immunoSEQ multiplex PCR. Of 90,000 to 150,000 clones listed, 58% were seen once; the top ten hold nearly 30%. Source: CD8+ T cells sorted from blood, taken at week 4, from a patient treated with tofacitinib. These receptors all stem from a human donor with alopecia areata. Both conserved end residues are part of each CDR3. Each record gives: V gene, clone size, D gene, J gene, CDR3 protein, CDR3 DNA. The D gene is left open where the match is weak. The size field is filled for only some rows; it gives once, few, many or a size class.

TRBV12-5	.	.	TRBJ1-6	CASGLEGGYNSPLHF	TGTGCTAGTGGTTTGGAAGGGGGTTATAATTCACCCCTCCACTTT
TRBV7-9	.	TRBD1	TRBJ2-7	CASSLRDRAYEQYF	TGTGCCAGCAGCCTACGGGACAGGGCCTACGAGCAGTACTTC
TRBV10-3	.	.	TRBJ2-7	CAISGQAGGTEYEQYF	TGTGCCATCAGTGGGCAGGCCGGAGGGACCGAATACGAGCAGTACTTC
TRBV6-1	medium-sized	TRBD1	TRBJ2-1	CASEGGTGNNEQFF	TGTGCCAGCGAAGGTGGGACAGGCAACAATGAGCAGTTCTTC
TRBV25-1	.	TRBD1	TRBJ2-2	CARRDRAQKFTGELFF	TGTGCCAGGCGGGACAGGGCCCAAAAGTTCACCGGGGAGCTGTTTTTT
TRBV28	few	.	TRBJ1-4	CASSPRMDEKLFF	TGTGCCAGCAGCCCCCGGATGGATGAAAAACTGTTTTTT
TRBV25-1	.	.	TRBJ2-5	CASSEGGAGYGETQYF	TGTGCCAGCAGTGAGGGAGGAGCTGGATACGGGGAGACCCAGTACTTC
TRBV27	.	TRBD1	TRBJ2-3	CASSLGTGEGDTQYF	TGTGCCAGCAGTTTAGGGACAGGCGAGGGGGATACGCAGTATTTT
TRBV27	.	TRBD1	TRBJ2-2	CASTGTGGPGELFF	TGTGCCAGCACCGGGACAGGGGGACCCGGGGAGCTGTTTTTT
TRBV29-1	few	TRBD1	TRBJ2-1	CSVDPGQGANEQFF	TGCAGCGTTGATCCCGGACAGGGGGCAAATGAGCAGTTCTTC
TRBV9	.	.	TRBJ2-1	CASSVDGTLREQFF	TGTGCCAGCAGCGTAGATGGGACCCTAAGGGAGCAGTTCTTC
TRBV9	.	.	TRBJ1-1	CASSVYRESDTEAFF	TGTGCCAGCAGCGTTTACAGGGAGAGTGACACTGAAGCTTTCTTT
TRBV6-5	.	.	TRBJ2-1	CASGLINEQFF	TGTGCCAGCGGCCTTATCAATGAGCAGTTCTTC
TRBV19	.	.	TRBJ2-4	CASSSEGAHNIQYF	TGTGCCAGTAGTTCGGAGGGGGCGCACAACATTCAGTACTTC
TRBV7-9	few	.	TRBJ1-4	CASSLSPAGRGELEKLFF	TGTGCCAGCAGCTTATCGCCAGCGGGGAGGGGAGAGCTTGAAAAACTGTTTTTT
TRBV29-1	.	.	TRBJ1-1	CSVAGTVNTEAFF	TGCAGCGTTGCCGGGACGGTGAACACTGAAGCTTTCTTT
TRBV30	.	.	TRBJ1-1	CAWSVMTGTNTEAFF	TGTGCCTGGAGTGTCATGACAGGAACCAACACTGAAGCTTTCTTT
TRBV30	once	.	TRBJ2-7	CAWSSDLYEQYF	TGTGCCTGGAGCTCAGACCTCTACGAGCAGTACTTC
TRBV4-1	.	.	TRBJ1-1	CASSPSPEGTEAFF	TGCGCCAGCAGCCCAAGCCCCGAGGGCACTGAAGCTTTCTTT
TRBV27	.	.	TRBJ2-7	CASSLGRVGYEQYF	TGTGCCAGCAGTTTGGGCAGGGTAGGATACGAGCAGTACTTC
TRBV27	.	TRBD1	TRBJ1-2	CASSLYGTGDYGYTF	TGTGCCAGCAGTTTATACGGGACAGGGGACTATGGCTACACCTTC
TRBV29-1	once	TRBD1	TRBJ2-2	CSVISGTGYTGELFF	TGCAGCGTAATATCCGGGACAGGTTACACCGGGGAGCTGTTTTTT
TRBV29-1	.	.	TRBJ2-1	CSVIDPRGLYNEQFF	TGCAGCGTTATCGACCCCAGGGGCCTCTACAATGAGCAGTTCTTC
TRBV19	.	.	TRBJ1-1	CASSIGGWNTEAFF	TGTGCCAGTAGTATAGGCGGATGGAACACTGAAGCTTTCTTT
TRBV6-1	few	.	TRBJ2-1	CASSERAGEAFEQFF	TGTGCCAGCAGTGAACGGGCCGGCGAGGCGTTTGAGCAGTTCTTC
TRBV29-1	.	.	TRBJ1-2	CSVPDNFNYGYTF	TGCAGCGTCCCGGATAACTTTAACTATGGCTACACCTTC
TRBV29-1	.	.	TRBJ2-7	CSVVQGYDEQYF	TGCAGCGTTGTACAGGGCTACGACGAGCAGTACTTC
TRBV7-9	.	.	TRBJ1-1	CASSYLATEAFF	TGTGCCAGCAGCTACTTGGCCACTGAAGCTTTCTTT
TRBV25-1	.	.	TRBJ1-2	CASSDPRGRDYGYTF	TGTGCCAGCAGTGATCCCCGGGGGCGCGACTATGGCTACACCTTC
TRBV27	.	TRBD1	TRBJ1-1	CASSLTRQGWGTEAFF	TGTGCCAGCAGCTTAACAAGACAGGGATGGGGGACTGAAGCTTTCTTT
TRBV15	.	.	TRBJ2-1	CATSRAAGNNEQFF	TGTGCCACCAGCAGAGCGGCAGGTAACAATGAGCAGTTCTTC
TRBV29-1	.	TRBD2	TRBJ2-5	CSVEDPGGGGETQYF	TGCAGCGTTGAAGATCCGGGGGGGGGCGGAGAGACCCAGTACTTC
TRBV25-1	.	.	TRBJ1-2	CASGEDGYTF	TGTGCCAGCGGCGAAGATGGCTACACCTTC
TRBV29-1	.	.	TRBJ1-2	CSVPARNNYGYTF	TGCAGCGTCCCAGCCCGAAACAACTATGGCTACACCTTC
TRBV30	few	TRBD1	TRBJ2-5	CAGSGRGETQYF	TGTGCCGGGAGCGGCAGGGGGGAGACCCAGTACTTC